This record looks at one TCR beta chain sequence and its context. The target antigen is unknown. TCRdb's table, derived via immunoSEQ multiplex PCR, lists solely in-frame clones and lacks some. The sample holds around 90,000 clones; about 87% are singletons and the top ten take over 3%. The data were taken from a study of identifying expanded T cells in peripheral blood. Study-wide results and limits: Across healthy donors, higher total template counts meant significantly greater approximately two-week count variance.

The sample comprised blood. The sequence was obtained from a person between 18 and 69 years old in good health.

In DNA form, the CDR3 reads TGTGCCAGCAGTGTTTTCGGACTAGCCTCCGGCAATGAGCAGTTCTTC. It specifies CASSVFGLASGNEQFF. V usage is TRBV6-4 and J usage is TRBJ2-1; 8 nucleotides align to TRBD2. Trimming cost V 4 bases and J 6 bases; bases outside gene matches: 11. The CDR3 loop spans 16 amino acids. The germline V gene has CDR1 MRHNA and CDR2 SNTAGT.